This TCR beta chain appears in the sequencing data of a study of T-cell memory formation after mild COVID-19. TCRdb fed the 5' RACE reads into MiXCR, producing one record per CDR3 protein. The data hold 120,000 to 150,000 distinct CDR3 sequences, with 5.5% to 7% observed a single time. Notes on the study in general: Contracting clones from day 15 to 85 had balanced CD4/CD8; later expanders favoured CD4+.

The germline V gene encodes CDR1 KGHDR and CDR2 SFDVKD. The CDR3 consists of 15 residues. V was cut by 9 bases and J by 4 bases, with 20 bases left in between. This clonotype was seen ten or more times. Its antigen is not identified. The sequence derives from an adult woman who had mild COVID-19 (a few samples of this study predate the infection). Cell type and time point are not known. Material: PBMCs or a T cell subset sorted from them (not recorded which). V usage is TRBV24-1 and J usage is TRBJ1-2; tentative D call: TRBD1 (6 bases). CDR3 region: CATAGRGGGIYGYTF. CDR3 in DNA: TGTGCCACCGCCGGTCGCGGGGGCGGGATCTATGGCTACACCTTC.